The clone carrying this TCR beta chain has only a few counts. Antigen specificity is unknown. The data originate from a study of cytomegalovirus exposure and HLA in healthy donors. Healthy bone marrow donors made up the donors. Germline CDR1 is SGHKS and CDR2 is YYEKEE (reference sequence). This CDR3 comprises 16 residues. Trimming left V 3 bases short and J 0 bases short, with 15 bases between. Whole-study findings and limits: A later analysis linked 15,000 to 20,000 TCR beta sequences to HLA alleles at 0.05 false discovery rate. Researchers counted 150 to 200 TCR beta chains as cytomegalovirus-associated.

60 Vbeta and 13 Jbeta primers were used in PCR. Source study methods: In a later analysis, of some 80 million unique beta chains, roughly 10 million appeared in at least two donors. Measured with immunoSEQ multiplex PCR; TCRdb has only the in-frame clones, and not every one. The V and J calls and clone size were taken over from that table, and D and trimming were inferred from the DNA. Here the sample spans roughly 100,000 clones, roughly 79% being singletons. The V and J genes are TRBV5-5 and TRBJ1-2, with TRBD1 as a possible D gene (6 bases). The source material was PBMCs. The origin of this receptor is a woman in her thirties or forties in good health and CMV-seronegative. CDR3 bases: TGTGCCAGCAGCTCCCGGGACACCCTGACTAACTATGGCTACACCTTC. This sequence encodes CASSSRDTLTNYGYTF. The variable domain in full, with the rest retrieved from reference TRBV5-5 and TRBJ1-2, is DAGVTQSPTHLIKTRGQQVTLRCSPISGHKSVSWYQQVLGQGPQFIFQYYEKEERGRGNFPDRFSARQFPNYSSELNVNALLLGDSALYLCASSSRDTLTNYGYTFGSGTRLTVV.